These T cell receptor beta chains were read from a single sample in a study of cytomegalovirus exposure and HLA in healthy donors. Clones were sequenced by immunoSEQ multiplex PCR, and TCRdb holds only the in-frame ones, with some missing. This sample has about 130,000 clones; around 77% occur once, and the top ten carry over 2%. The sequenced sample consisted of PBMCs. The source is a man aged 25-40 years in good health and CMV-seronegative. Each CDR3 is given with its conserved first and last residue. Each record gives: V gene, clone size, J gene, D gene, CDR3 DNA, CDR3 protein. D genes are given only for firm matches. Expanded clones get a size class; other rows say once, few or many, or leave the size out.

TRBV30	-	TRBJ2-7	TRBD2	TGTGCCTGGAGCGACGTAGCGGGAGTGTCTGGCGAGCAGTACTTC	CAWSDVAGVSGEQYF
TRBV28	-	TRBJ2-2	-	TGTGCCAGCAGTACTCCAGGCTTTGCGGGAAACACCGGGGAGCTGTTTTTT	CASSTPGFAGNTGELFF
TRBV15	-	TRBJ1-5	TRBD1	TGTGCCACCAGCAGGCCCCCGGGACAGGGCAATCAGCCCCAGCATTTT	CATSRPPGQGNQPQHF
TRBV7-9	few	TRBJ1-3	-	TGTGCCAGCAGTAGAGGCTCTGGAAACACCATATATTTT	CASSRGSGNTIYF
TRBV28	-	TRBJ1-5	TRBD1	TGTGCCAGCAAAACAACCGGGACAGGGGTGACTCAGCCCCAGCATTTT	CASKTTGTGVTQPQHF
TRBV7-3	-	TRBJ2-2	-	TGTGCCAGCAGTAGGACTGGGTCGAACACCGGGGAGCTGTTTTTT	CASSRTGSNTGELFF
TRBV7-3	-	TRBJ1-2	TRBD1	TGTGCCAGCAGCCCGGACAGGAACTATGGCTACACCTTC	CASSPDRNYGYTF
TRBV9	-	TRBJ2-2	-	TGTGCCAGCAGCCCCCGGGCGGGAAACACCGGGGAGCTGTTTTTT	CASSPRAGNTGELFF
TRBV11-2	-	TRBJ2-7	TRBD1	TGTGCCAGCAGCTTCCTTGGACAGGGGGAGCCCTACGAGCAGTACTTC	CASSFLGQGEPYEQYF
TRBV2	-	TRBJ1-1	TRBD1	TGTGCCAGCAGGACAGGGGAAAACACTGAAGCTTTCTTT	CASRTGENTEAFF
TRBV7-8	-	TRBJ2-7	-	TGTGCCAGCAGCTTAGCTTCTTCCGGGGGGCTTCGAATCTACGAGCAGTACTTC	CASSLASSGGLRIYEQYF
TRBV19	once	TRBJ2-4	-	TGTGCCAGTAGTATCCGTCGAGAAGCCAAAAACATTCAGTACTTC	CASSIRREAKNIQYF
TRBV25-1	-	TRBJ1-4	-	TGTGCCAGCAGTGACTGGACAGATGAAAAACTGTTTTTT	CASSDWTDEKLFF
TRBV9	-	TRBJ1-2	-	TGTGCCAGCAGCGTTGGGTCCGGGAACCCCTATGGCTACACCTTC	CASSVGSGNPYGYTF
TRBV4-1	-	TRBJ1-2	TRBD1	TGCGCCAGCAGCCAAGGTACGGGACAGGGCTATGGCTACACCTTC	CASSQGTGQGYGYTF
TRBV21-1	-	TRBJ2-5	-	TGTGCCAGCAGCAATTCGGAGACCCAGTACTTC	CASSNSETQYF
TRBV4-2	-	TRBJ2-1	-	TGTGCCAGCAGCCAAGAGGCTAGCGACAATGAGCAGTTCTTC	CASSQEASDNEQFF
TRBV7-8	-	TRBJ2-7	-	TGTGCCAGCAGCTTAAACAGGGCCAACGAGCAGTACTTC	CASSLNRANEQYF
TRBV27	-	TRBJ2-7	TRBD1	TGTGCCAGCAGTCCAGGACAGGGCACCTACGAGCAGTACTTC	CASSPGQGTYEQYF
TRBV5-7	few	TRBJ2-7	-	TGTGCCAGACTAGGATTCTTTTACGAGCAGTACTTC	CARLGFFYEQYF
TRBV19	-	TRBJ1-1	TRBD1	TGTGCCAGTAGTATACTGGGACAGGGCACTGAAGCTTTCTTT	CASSILGQGTEAFF
TRBV7-8	-	TRBJ2-1	TRBD2	TGTGCCAGCAGCTCCCGGGGGGGCGGGGGAGTGGTGTCCTACAATGAGCAGTTCTTC	CASSSRGGGGVVSYNEQFF
TRBV5-1	-	TRBJ2-3	TRBD1	TGCGCCAGCAGCCTGGCCCCCGGGACAGGGGGCGCAGATACGCAGTATTTT	CASSLAPGTGGADTQYF
TRBV5-6	few	TRBJ2-7	TRBD2	TGTGCCAGCAGCTTGGGTAGCGGGAACGAGCAGTACTTC	CASSLGSGNEQYF
TRBV29-1	once	TRBJ2-2	-	TGCAGCGTTGTCCCCCGGGGGGGGGAGCTGTTTTTT	CSVVPRGGELFF
TRBV27	-	TRBJ2-1	TRBD2	TGTGCCAGCAGTTCACGATCTAGCGGCTCCTACAATGAGCAGTTCTTC	CASSSRSSGSYNEQFF
TRBV7-8	-	TRBJ2-2	-	TGTGCCAGCAGCGAAAGTAGTCCCGGGGAGCTGTTTTTT	CASSESSPGELFF
TRBV9	-	TRBJ2-1	-	TGTGCCAGCAGCGTGAACCCAGGGATAACGAAGAATGAGCAGTTCTTC	CASSVNPGITKNEQFF
TRBV2	-	TRBJ2-7	-	TGCACCGCAAAGTCCATAGCGGCCGCCTCCTACGAGCAGTACTTC	CTAKSIAAASYEQYF
TRBV10-2	-	TRBJ2-3	-	TGCGCCAGCGGTCCGGCGGGGAGCACAGATACGCAGTATTTT	CASGPAGSTDTQYF
TRBV11-2	-	TRBJ2-5	TRBD1	TGTGCCAGCAGCGGTCGCCAGGGGGCTGGGGAGACCCAGTACTTC	CASSGRQGAGETQYF
TRBV6-5	-	TRBJ2-7	TRBD2	TGTGCCAGCAGGCTCGGACTAGCGGGATCGTACGAGCAGTACTTC	CASRLGLAGSYEQYF
TRBV6-5	-	TRBJ2-1	TRBD2	TGTGCCAGCAGAGTCGGGGAGGGTGAGCAGTTCTTC	CASRVGEGEQFF
TRBV5-4	few	TRBJ2-2	TRBD2	TGTGCCAGCAGCTTGGGTTCCCGACTAGCGGGAGTAGGCGGGGAGCTGTTTTTT	CASSLGSRLAGVGGELFF
TRBV6-5	-	TRBJ2-4	-	TGTGCCAGCAGTATAGGGGATGCGGCCAAAAACATTCAGTACTTC	CASSIGDAAKNIQYF
TRBV6-7	-	TRBJ1-2	-	TGTGCCAGCAGTGGTCCTCAGGCTACGAGGGATGGCTACACCTTC	CASSGPQATRDGYTF
TRBV7-9	-	TRBJ2-7	TRBD2	TGTGCCAGCAGCACCAGAACGGGAGGGCCCTCCTACGAGCAGTACTTC	CASSTRTGGPSYEQYF
TRBV2	once	TRBJ1-3	TRBD1	TGTGCCAGCAGTGAAGACAGGGGTTTCTCTGGAAACACCATATATTTT	CASSEDRGFSGNTIYF
TRBV4-1	-	TRBJ2-3	TRBD1	TGCGCCAGCAGCTACCGGGACAGTCTTTTCTCGGCGGATACGCAGTATTTT	CASSYRDSLFSADTQYF
TRBV6-6	-	TRBJ2-2	-	TGTGCCAGCAGTTACGGTCGTCAGGTGGGGGAGCTGTTTTTT	CASSYGRQVGELFF
TRBV28	-	TRBJ1-2	-	TGTGCCAGCAGTTTCACCGCAGGTCGGAGGGGCTACACCTTC	CASSFTAGRRGYTF
TRBV15	-	TRBJ2-7	-	TGTGCCACCAGTCCAACGGGAGCGAGAAACGCCGGGGAGTACTTC	CATSPTGARNAGEYF
TRBV11-3	-	TRBJ2-2	-	TGTGCCAGCAGCCCATGGGCTACCCCGGACACCGGGGAGCTGTTTTTT	CASSPWATPDTGELFF
TRBV2	-	TRBJ2-2	TRBD1	TGTGCCGGGAGGGACAGGGGTTTCACCGGGGAGCTGTTTTTT	CAGRDRGFTGELFF
TRBV7-3	-	TRBJ2-1	TRBD1	TGTGCCAGCAGAGAATCAGGGGGACAGGAGCAGTTCTTC	CASRESGGQEQFF
TRBV4-2	-	TRBJ2-1	TRBD2	TGTGCCAGCAGCCAAATATCGACTAGCGGTGGGAATGAGCAGTTCTTC	CASSQISTSGGNEQFF
TRBV7-3	-	TRBJ2-2	-	TGTGCCAGCAGCGCGCAGAACACCGGGGAGCTGTTTTTT	CASSAQNTGELFF
TRBV2	-	TRBJ2-7	-	TGTGCCAGCAGTGAAGGGGTCCAGGGCCTCTACGAGCAGTACTTC	CASSEGVQGLYEQYF
TRBV6-5	-	TRBJ2-1	-	TGTGCCAGCAGTTTACTTCCGCTAAGCTCCTACAATGAGCAGTTCTTC	CASSLLPLSSYNEQFF
TRBV19	few	TRBJ2-3	TRBD2	TGTGCCAGTAGGGTTGGTAGCGGGCCCCGCACAGATACGCAGTATTTT	CASRVGSGPRTDTQYF
TRBV5-1	-	TRBJ2-2	TRBD2	TGCGCCAGCAGCGGAAGACTAGCGGGAAATGCCGGGGAGCTGTTTTTT	CASSGRLAGNAGELFF
TRBV5-6	-	TRBJ1-2	-	TGTGCCAGCAGCCCCTTCGCGGAGGGAGACGGCTACACCTTC	CASSPFAEGDGYTF
TRBV2	-	TRBJ2-3	TRBD2	TGTGCCAGCAGTGAAAGGGGACTAACAATGGATACGCAGTATTTT	CASSERGLTMDTQYF
TRBV5-1	once	TRBJ2-4	TRBD1	TGCGCCAGCAGCCCTCGGGACAGGGAGGTGGACATTCAGTACTTC	CASSPRDREVDIQYF
TRBV5-1	-	TRBJ2-5	TRBD2	TGCGCCAGCAGCTTGGTGGGGGGGGTCGGAGAGACCCAGTACTTC	CASSLVGGVGETQYF